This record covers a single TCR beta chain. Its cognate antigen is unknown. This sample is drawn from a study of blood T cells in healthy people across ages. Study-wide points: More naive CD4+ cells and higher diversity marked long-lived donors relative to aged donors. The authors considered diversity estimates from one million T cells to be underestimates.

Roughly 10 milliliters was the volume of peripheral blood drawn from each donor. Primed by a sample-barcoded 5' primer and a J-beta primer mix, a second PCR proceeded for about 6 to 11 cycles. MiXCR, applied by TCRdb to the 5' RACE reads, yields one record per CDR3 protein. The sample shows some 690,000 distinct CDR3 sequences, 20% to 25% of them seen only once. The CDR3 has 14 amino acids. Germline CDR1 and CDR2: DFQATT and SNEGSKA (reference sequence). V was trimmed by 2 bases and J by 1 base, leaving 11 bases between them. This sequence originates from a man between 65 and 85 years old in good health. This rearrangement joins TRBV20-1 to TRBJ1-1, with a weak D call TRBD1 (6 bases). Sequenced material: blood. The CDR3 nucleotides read TGCAGTGCTAGACCCCAGGGGTCGAACACTGAAGCTTTCTTT. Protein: CSARPQGSNTEAFF.